A single sample gave rise to the 2 T cell receptor beta chains below, sequenced in a study of radiation and T cells in renal cell carcinoma. Method: immunoSEQ multiplex PCR; TCRdb's copy keeps in-frame clones and lacks some. Of around 94,000 clones in the sample, approximately 86% were seen once. Time point noted: baseline pretreatment blood. As for treatment: 15 Gy SBRT to primary tumor, nephrectomy 4 weeks later. The starting material was blood, obtained from a patient whose treatment included radiotherapy and nephrectomy. The source is a man aged 50 to 60 with renal cell carcinoma.

This sequence joins TRBV5-1 and TRBJ1-4; 7 bases fit TRBD1. CDR1 and CDR2 (germline): SGHRS, YFSETQ. The CDR3 has 15 amino acids. The junction had 10 bases not matched to a gene; V was cut back by 4 bases and J by 7 bases. CDR3 nucleotide sequence: TGCGCCAGCAGCGTCTTACAGGGGTTGGGTGAAAAACTGTTTTTT. Encoded protein: CASSVLQGLGEKLFF.

The chain links TRBV5-4 to TRBJ2-1; perhaps TRBD2 as D (5 bases). The CDR3 runs to 15 residues. The V gene lost 0 bases and the J gene lost 7 bases, with 14 bases spanning the gap. The germline gives CDR1 SGHNT, CDR2 YYREEE (reference sequence). The CDR3: CASSLGGLGQNEQFF. The CDR3 nucleotides are TGTGCCAGCAGCTTGGGAGGGCTCGGTCAGAATGAGCAGTTCTTC.